This T cell receptor (beta chain) was found in a study of PD-1 blockade in classical Hodgkin lymphoma. Study results and limitations: Initiation of nivolumab under 1 year after ASCT led to exclusion of patients. Newly diagnosed patients reportedly had lower baseline TCR diversity than healthy donors. The baseline diversity of complete responders showed similarity to that of newly diagnosed patients.

Using immunoSEQ multiplex PCR, the repertoire was profiled, and TCRdb retains in-frame clones only, with some absent. The profile shows 50,000 to 75,000 clones, approximately 89% of them singletons. This CDR3 contains 13 residues. CDR1 is SGHNT, CDR2 YENEEA, per germline. V lost 5 bases, J lost 1 base, and 8 bases lay in between. With respect to this clone: The antigen remains unidentified.

In every patient, relapse followed autologous stem cell transplantation, while exposure to brentuximab vedotin differed. This specimen consisted of peripheral blood mononuclear cells (PBMCs), obtained at baseline. The receptor's source is a human donor with classical Hodgkin lymphoma. The chain couples TRBV11-3 to TRBJ1-1; D unclear. CDR3 region: CASSKGRNTEAFF. DNA for the CDR3: TGTGCCAGCAGCAAAGGACGGAACACTGAAGCTTTCTTT.